This TCR beta chain was captured by sequencing in a study of blood T cell repertoires in COVID-19. Background on the study: The samples span acute and convalescent COVID-19 from the United States, Italy and Spain. PBMCs, B-cell-depleted T cells, or T cells provided the cDNA or gDNA that made up the material.

Clones were sequenced by immunoSEQ multiplex PCR, and TCRdb holds only the in-frame ones, with some missing. The sample yields some 150,000 clones, about 82% seen once. The V gene end was trimmed by 3 bases and the J gene end by 9 bases; junction bases not matched to a gene: 4. The germline V gene has CDR1 SGHDN and CDR2 FVKESK. The CDR3 loop spans 14 amino acids. Sample: peripheral blood. The TCR originated in a woman between 40 and 50 years old with active or convalescent COVID-19. The chain carries TRBV14 and TRBJ1-6, with 8 bases lining up with TRBD1. The CDR3 reads CASSQTGVVSPLHF. The CDR3 nucleotides are TGTGCCAGCAGCCAGACAGGGGTCGTTTCACCCCTCCACTTT.